This TCR beta chain was identified during a study of Ad26.COV2.S vaccination and SARS-CoV-2 variants. As for this clone: The antigen remains unidentified.

Treatment denoted: around 19 received Ad26.COV2.S at low or high dose, single or two shots; five or six received placebo; per-sample allocation not given. After the first vaccine or placebo injection, samples were drawn on day 63. The donor's status was that of an adult aged 18-55 years in Boston. Its platform was an Ad26 vector, and its expressed antigen was Wuhan-strain SARS-CoV-2 spike. Findings of the study overall: The TCR-based breadth and depth measures might underestimate overall T cell responses.

The table came from immunoSEQ multiplex PCR; TCRdb's copy has only in-frame clones and leaves some out. The sample has around 450,000 clones; approximately 90% are singletons. Trimming shortened V by 3 bases and J by 3 bases, and 7 bases separated the two germline ends. This CDR3 contains 13 residues. Per the germline V gene, CDR1 is SGHNT and CDR2 is YENEEA. The origin of this receptor is a person aged 18 to 65 who received the Ad26.COV2.S COVID-19 vaccine or a placebo. V is TRBV11-3 and J is TRBJ2-3; TRBD2 is a possible D gene (5 bases). The input for sequencing was peripheral blood, taken in a trial of Ad26.COV2.S vaccine versus placebo. CDR3 coding DNA: TGTGCCAGCAGCTTGGACTTAACAGATACGCAGTATTTT. This translates into CASSLDLTDTQYF.